The 15 T cell receptor beta chains below were found in one sample sequenced in a study of radiotherapy plus CTLA-4 blockade in lung cancer. Generated by immunoSEQ multiplex PCR, the TCRdb table keeps only in-frame clones and is missing some. This repertoire shows around 110,000 clones, 80% to 90% found once; its top ten account for 6.9%. This material consisted of peripheral blood, taken from a patient treated with radiotherapy plus ipilimumab. All receptors derive from a human donor with non-small cell lung cancer that progressed on radiotherapy plus ipilimumab.

This chain connects TRBV19 to TRBJ1-1; D is ambiguous. The CDR3 totals 17 residues. CDR1 LNHDA and CDR2 SQIVND come from the germline V gene (reference sequence). Trimming removed 6 bases at V and 3 bases at J, with 23 bases between. The CDR3 DNA reads TGTGCCAGTAGCGCCGGGGAAGGGTTCGTATCGTACACTGAAGCTTTCTTT. Amino acids: CASSAGEGFVSYTEAFF. The variable domain in full, completed from reference TRBV19 and TRBJ1-1, reads DGGITQSPKYLFRKEGQNVTLSCEQNLNHDAMYWYRQDPGQGLRLIYYSQIVNDFQKGDIAEGYSVSREKKESFPLTVTSAQKNPTAFYLCASSAGEGFVSYTEAFFGQGTRLTVV.

In its sample, this clone was seen once. Other DNA sequences from this sample encode an identical CDR3 as well. This chain links TRBV30 with TRBJ2-7; D gene uncertain. V gave up 1 base and J gave up 2 bases, with 3 bases separating them. There are 11 residues in the CDR3. Germline V gene sequence: CDR1 GTSNPN, CDR2 SVGIG (reference sequence). The chain's CDR3 is CAWSGTYEQYF. The CDR3 nucleotides are TGTGCCTGGAGTGGAACCTACGAGCAGTACTTC.

The rearrangement links TRBV19 to TRBJ1-3; the match to TRBD1 covers 9 bases. CDR1 LNHDA and CDR2 SQIVND come from the germline V gene (reference sequence). The CDR3 contains 16 residues. The V and J ends lost 9 bases and 0 bases, in that order; junction bases with no gene match: 9. In DNA, the CDR3 is TGTGCCAGCAGGGCCGGGACAGGGCACTCTGGAAACACCATATATTTT. Translated, it gives CASRAGTGHSGNTIYF.

V gene TRBV5-1 combines with J gene TRBJ2-3, with D unresolved. In germline, CDR1 is SGHRS, CDR2 YFSETQ. The CDR3 runs to 14 residues. Trimming pared 4 bases from V and 3 bases from J, leaving 12 bases between. The CDR3 bases are TGCGCCAGCAGCCCTCCGGGCGGTACAGATACGCAGTATTTT. Amino acids: CASSPPGGTDTQYF.

The chain joins TRBV7-8 to TRBJ2-1; no definite D call. This CDR3 region has 12 residues. The germline V and J ends were trimmed by 3 bases and 7 bases, with 7 bases remaining between them. CDR1 is SGHVS and CDR2 is FQNEAQ in the germline V gene. Here the CDR3 reads CASSLWVNEQFF. The DNA for the CDR3 is TGTGCCAGCAGCTTGTGGGTGAATGAGCAGTTCTTC.

This clone was seen a handful of times. This chain links TRBV19 with TRBJ1-5, with unresolved D. V was trimmed by 3 bases and J by 6 bases, leaving 12 bases between them. This CDR3 is 14 amino acids long. Germline V gene data show CDR1 as LNHDA and CDR2 as SQIVND (reference sequence). This chain's CDR3 is CASSMMGPLQPQHF. The CDR3 coding sequence is TGTGCCAGTAGTATGATGGGCCCCCTTCAGCCCCAGCATTTT.

The J gene is TRBJ1-1, the V gene TRBV5-1, with TRBD1 matching 7 bases. The CDR3 is made up of 16 amino acids. V lost 0 bases, J lost 1 base, and 6 bases stayed unmatched. Germline V CDR1 and CDR2: SGHRS, YFSETQ. In nucleotides, the CDR3 is TGCGCCAGCAGCTTGGGCGACAGGGCCTGGAACACTGAAGCTTTCTTT. Translating it yields CASSLGDRAWNTEAFF.

V gene TRBV5-1 combines with J gene TRBJ2-5; 13 bases agree with TRBD2. In germline, CDR1 is SGHRS, CDR2 YFSETQ. Unmatched junction bases numbered 12, after V lost 2 bases and J lost 5 bases. The CDR3 has 18 residues. The CDR3 DNA reads TGCGCCAGCAGCTTTCGGACTAGCGGGAGTTGGAACCCGGAGACCCAGTACTTC. Translation gives CASSFRTSGSWNPETQYF.

The chain couples TRBV2 to TRBJ2-5; D assignment may be TRBD1 or TRBD2 (6 bases each). Germline-derived CDR1 and CDR2 are SNHLY and FYNNEI. This CDR3 has 13 amino acids. V was clipped by 3 bases and J by 7 bases, with 12 bases between them. For the CDR3, the DNA is TGTGCCAGCAGTGAGGGGGGCGCGGGGACCCAGTACTTC. Translation gives CASSEGGAGTQYF.

This chain uses TRBV4-1 with TRBJ1-5; D is ambiguous. The CDR3 is 15 amino acids. The V end was cut by 1 base, the J end by 2 bases, with 9 bases between. Germline-derived CDR1 and CDR2 are MGHRA and YSYEKL. CDR3 protein: CASSQGPWGNQPQHF. The DNA of the CDR3 is TGCGCCAGCAGCCAAGGCCCGTGGGGCAATCAGCCCCAGCATTTT.

This CDR3 reads CASRKAGGSSYEQYF. The CDR3 region has the DNA TGTGCCAGCAGAAAAGCGGGGGGGAGCTCCTACGAGCAGTACTTC. The chain recombines TRBV27 with TRBJ2-7; 10 bases fit TRBD2. This CDR3 has 15 amino acids. Germline CDR1 MNHEY, CDR2 SMNVEV (reference sequence). J was trimmed by 0 bases and V by 6 bases; bases with no gene match: 5.

The CDR3 protein is CASSLDHFLGEQYF. The CDR3 DNA reads TGTGCCAGCAGCTTAGACCACTTCCTCGGCGAGCAGTACTTC. The V call is TRBV7-2, the J call TRBJ2-7; D is undetermined. Trimming shortened V by 1 base and J by 6 bases, and 13 bases separated the two germline ends. Germline values: CDR1 SGHTA, CDR2 FQGNSA. The CDR3 sequence is 14 residues long.

This clone was seen a single time. The chain carries TRBV11-3 and TRBJ2-1; D may be TRBD1 or TRBD2 (6 bases each). V shed 2 bases and J shed 4 bases, with 15 bases lying between them. The CDR3 extends over 16 amino acids. The germline V gene has CDR1 SGHNT and CDR2 YENEEA. CDR3 DNA sequence: TGTGCCAGCAGCTTATGGGGGGCAGAAGGATACAATGAGCAGTTCTTC. Translated: CASSLWGAEGYNEQFF.

The gene calls are TRBV2 and TRBJ2-2; D possibly corresponds to TRBD2 (6 bases). The ends were cut back, 4 bases at V and 0 bases at J, with 6 bases in the middle. This CDR3 has 14 amino acids. The V gene's germline CDR1 is SNHLY and CDR2 FYNNEI. In nucleotides, the CDR3 is TGTGCCAGCAGTGGACTAGCGAACACCGGGGAGCTGTTTTTT. Residues: CASSGLANTGELFF.

The rearrangement uses TRBV5-1 and TRBJ2-7; 7 nucleotides agree with TRBD2. The V gene's germline CDR1 is SGHRS and CDR2 YFSETQ. The CDR3 length is 13 residues. J lost 4 bases, V lost 2 bases, and 3 bases had no gene match. The CDR3 DNA reads TGCGCCAGCAGCTTCGGGACTACTTACGAGCAGTACTTC. Its translation is CASSFGTTYEQYF.